This T cell receptor (beta chain) is drawn from a study of OX40 agonist ivuxolimab in advanced cancers. Looking at the study overall: At 0.01 to 10 mg/kg, ivuxolimab was administered intravenously to patients every 2 weeks.

The CDR3 is made up of 14 amino acids. The germline gives CDR1 SGHNT, CDR2 YYREEE (reference sequence). With 6 bases clipped from V and 4 bases from J, the junction kept 8 bases outside the gene matches. Repertoires were generated with immunoSEQ multiplex PCR, while TCRdb's copy carries only in-frame clones and drops some. This sample has around 70,000 clones, with about 93% found just once. The sample here was CD4+ or CD8+ T cells sorted from blood, taken in a trial of the OX40 agonist ivuxolimab. The TCR sequence derives from an adult with an advanced solid tumor such as melanoma, head and neck, liver or kidney cancer. The rearrangement joins TRBV5-4 to TRBJ2-7; TRBD1 matches at 9 bases. Here the CDR3 reads CASTDRDRDYEQYF. CDR3 DNA sequence: TGTGCCAGCACCGACCGGGACAGGGATTACGAGCAGTACTTC. Supplemented by reference TRBV5-4 and TRBJ2-7, the full variable domain reads ETGVTQSPTHLIKTRGQQVTLRCSSQSGHNTVSWYQQALGQGPQFIFQYYREEENGRGNFPPRFSGLQFPNYSSELNVNALELDDSALYLCASTDRDRDYEQYFGPGTRLTVT.